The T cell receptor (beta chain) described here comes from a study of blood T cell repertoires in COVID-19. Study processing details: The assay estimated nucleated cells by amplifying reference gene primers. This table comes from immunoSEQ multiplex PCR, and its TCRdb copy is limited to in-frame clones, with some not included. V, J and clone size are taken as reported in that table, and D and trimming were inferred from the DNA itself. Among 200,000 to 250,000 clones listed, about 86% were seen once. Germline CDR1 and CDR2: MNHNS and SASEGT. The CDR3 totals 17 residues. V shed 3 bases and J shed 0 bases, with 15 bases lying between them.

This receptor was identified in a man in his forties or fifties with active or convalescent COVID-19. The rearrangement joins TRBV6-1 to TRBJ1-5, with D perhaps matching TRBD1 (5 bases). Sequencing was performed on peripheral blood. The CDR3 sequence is CASSDRDLRYSNQPQHF. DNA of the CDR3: TGTGCCAGCAGTGACAGGGACTTACGCTATAGCAATCAGCCCCAGCATTTT.